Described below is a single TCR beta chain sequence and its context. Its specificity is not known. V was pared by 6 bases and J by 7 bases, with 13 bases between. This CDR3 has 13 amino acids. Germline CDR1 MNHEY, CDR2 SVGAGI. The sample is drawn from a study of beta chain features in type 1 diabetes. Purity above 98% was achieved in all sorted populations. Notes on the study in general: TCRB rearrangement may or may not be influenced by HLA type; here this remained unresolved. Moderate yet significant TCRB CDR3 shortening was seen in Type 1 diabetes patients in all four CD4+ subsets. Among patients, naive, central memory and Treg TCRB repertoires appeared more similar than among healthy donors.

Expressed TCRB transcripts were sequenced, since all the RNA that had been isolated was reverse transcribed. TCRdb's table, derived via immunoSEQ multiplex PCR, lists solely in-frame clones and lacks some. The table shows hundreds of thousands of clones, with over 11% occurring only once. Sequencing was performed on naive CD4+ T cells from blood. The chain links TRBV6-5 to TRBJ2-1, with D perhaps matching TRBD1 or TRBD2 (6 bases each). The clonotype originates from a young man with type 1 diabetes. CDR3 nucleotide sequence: TGTGCCAGCAGGGGTCTAGGGGGGAATGAGCAGTTCTTC. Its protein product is CASRGLGGNEQFF.